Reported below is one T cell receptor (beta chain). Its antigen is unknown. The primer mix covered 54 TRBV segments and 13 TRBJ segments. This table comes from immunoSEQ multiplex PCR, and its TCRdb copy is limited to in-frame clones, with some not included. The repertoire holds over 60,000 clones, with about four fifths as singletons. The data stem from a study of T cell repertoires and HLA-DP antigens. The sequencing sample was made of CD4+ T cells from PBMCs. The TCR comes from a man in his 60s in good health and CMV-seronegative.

Here the CDR3 DNA reads TGTGCCAGCACTAACTACAGGGGTGGCTACACCTTC. It translates to CASTNYRGGYTF. This sequence joins TRBV19 and TRBJ1-2; 7 bases align to TRBD1. This CDR3 comprises 12 residues. Trimming took 9 bases from V and 7 from J; bases not matched to a gene: 8. Germline V gene data show CDR1 as LNHDA and CDR2 as SQIVND (reference sequence).